This T cell receptor (beta chain) was documented in a study of T cells in Graves' hyperthyroidism and ophthalmopathy (dated by TCRdb to the late 2010s). About the investigation overall: Peripheral blood samples were taken at the time of initial diagnosis, prior to any treatment. To identify TCR V-J signatures that set the groups apart, the researchers used a discovery cohort of roughly 100 patients, made up of roughly 40 with Graves' ophthalmopathy and some 56 with stable Graves' hyperthyroidism. Prospective prediction of ophthalmopathy was tested in an independent validation cohort of approximately 19 hyperthyroidism patients and around 16 patients who later progressed to ophthalmopathy. The 100 or so discovery patients were randomly split 7:3 into training and test sets. The study also compared thyroid tissue and blood T-cell repertoires from several Graves' hyperthyroidism patients. After blood sampling, hyperthyroidism patients were treated with methimazole at a starting dose of 30 mg daily, and ophthalmopathy patients were treated with high-dose intravenous methylprednisolone. The paper reports TCR Vbeta CDR3 sequencing of about 140 peripheral blood samples: some 44 ophthalmopathy, around 80 hyperthyroidism and 17 progressor patients. The full study reports these points: Blood samples also contained most of the expanded thyroid clonotypes (frequency above 0.001), which suggests that blood repertoires may reflect thyroid immune responses. During validation, the model predicted progression to ophthalmopathy a median of around 6 months ahead of onset, with around 71% sensitivity and almost 75% specificity. Ophthalmopathy was separated from stable hyperthyroidism by a 13 V-J signature model, with over 85% sensitivity and approximately 81% specificity obtained in cross-validation and 80%/75% obtained in testing. No statistical method was used to fix the sample size in advance, and group allocation was not hidden from the investigators.

In the case of this clonotype: Its specific antigen is unknown. The sample holds no much larger clone one base away, and base qualities are not on file.

The TCR beta CDR3 regions were amplified from the RNA transcripts. A first-round RT-PCR of the TCR CDR3 used the HTBI primer set with the Qiagen OneStep RT-PCR kit. The libraries were constructed in a second round of multiplex PCR and then size-selected and purified. Paired-end sequencing of the libraries was performed with 100 bp reads on an Illumina HiSeq2000. From the authors' description of their analysis: SOAPnuke was used to process the raw data, removing reads that contained adapters or uncalled bases, had a mean Phred below 15, or lacked an exact match to the constant primer or identifier. COPE v1.2.5 was used to merge the high-quality paired reads, and each unique nucleotide sequence was defined as a clonotype. Clonotypes were aligned to IMGT TRBV, TRBD and TRBJ reference segments using MiTCR v1.1. The analysis included only V-J combinations with a frequency above 0.0001, which together covered more than 99% of the repertoires. The TCS score was defined as F50 (clonal expansion) divided by E x V (chaos), with BLOSUM62-based TCRdist calculated between CDR3 peptides within each V-J. Welch's t-statistics and random forest reduced around 520 V-J features to roughly 13, which were used in a naive Bayes classifier (R e1071). TCRdb itself trimmed the public reads at Q25 with fastp, ran MiXCR and retained productive beta chains. For every CDR3 protein sequence, its rows merge into one entry that carries the most common genes and DNA. In this record, the V and J calls reflect TCRdb's handling and not the investigators' own analysis. The sample records hundreds of thousands of distinct CDR3 sequences, 17% of which are singletons. The ten largest make up around 17% of the sample.

Ophthalmopathy patients had moderately to severely active disease, with a Clinical Activity Score of 3 or more, a NOSPECS grade of 4 or more, and a disease duration of less than 3 months. The study excluded patients with uncontrolled infections, other autoimmune diseases, pregnancy or lactation. Diagnoses were based on clinical symptoms, serum thyroxine and TRAb, thyroid ultrasound and orbital computed tomography. PBMCs were isolated from 10 ml of fresh peripheral blood by Ficoll-Paque density gradient centrifugation. Total RNA was extracted using Trizol reagent, and RNA quality was assessed on an Agilent 2100 Bioanalyzer. The CDR3 has 17 amino acids, counting the end cysteine and phenylalanine. Only the CDR3 DNA is retained, 51 bases long and in frame from the first base. The germline V gene encodes CDR1 SGHRS and CDR2 YFSETQ. V is pared back by 0 bases and J by 1 base, with 13 bases lying between the germline termini.

The source of this sequence is a woman between 18 and 29 years old with Graves' ophthalmopathy. The rearrangement combines TRBV5-1 with TRBJ2-2, with TRBD1 perhaps the D gene, on 7 matching bases. The sequencing sample was made of blood. In nucleotide form, the sequence is TGCGCCAGCAGCTTGGCCTGGCAGGGGGGGAACACCGGGGAGCTGTTTTTT. Its protein is CASSLAWQGGNTGELFF.